This T cell receptor beta chain was sequenced in a study of OX40 agonist ivuxolimab in advanced cancers. Across the study: It was permissible to have had prior anti-PD-1, anti-PD-L1 or anti-CTLA-4 therapy, and over 35% had some.

TCRdb's table, derived via immunoSEQ multiplex PCR, lists solely in-frame clones and lacks some. The table shows about 36,000 clones, with 74% occurring only once. The CDR3 sequence is 16 residues long. Germline CDR1 is MGHRA and CDR2 is YSYEKL. V shed 1 base and J shed 4 bases, with 11 bases lying between them. This chain links TRBV4-1 with TRBJ1-6, with D tentatively TRBD1 (6 bases). Sample: CD4+ or CD8+ T cells sorted from blood, taken in a trial of the OX40 agonist ivuxolimab. The receptor was isolated from an adult with an advanced solid tumor such as melanoma, head and neck, liver or kidney cancer. The CDR3 coding sequence is TGCGCCAGCAGCCAAGGGAGAACAGGGTATAATTCACCCCTCCACTTT. Protein: CASSQGRTGYNSPLHF.